The 32 T cell receptor beta chains presented below share a single source sample, sequenced in a study of blood T cell repertoires in COVID-19. Some clones are missing from TCRdb's copy, which holds only in-frame ones; the method was immunoSEQ multiplex PCR. The table has 95,000 to 150,000 clones, 82% seen once; the top ten hold more than 4.5%. The specimen sequenced was peripheral blood. These receptors all stem from a woman in her 70s with acute or convalescent COVID-19.

The chain uses TRBV7-2 and TRBJ2-1, with D possibly TRBD1 on 5 matching bases. Trimming pared 4 bases from V and 4 bases from J, leaving 11 bases between. The CDR3 spans 14 residues. The germline gives CDR1 SGHTA, CDR2 FQGNSA. CDR3 bases: TGTGCCAGCAGCTCAGCTACAGGATACAATGAGCAGTTCTTC. Its protein is CASSSATGYNEQFF.

This rearrangement joins TRBV29-1 to TRBJ1-5; TRBD1 aligns across 8 bases. The CDR3 contains 13 residues. V lost 4 bases, J lost 2 bases, and 1 base stayed unmatched. Germline lookup yields CDR1 SQVTM and CDR2 ANQGSEA. CDR3 bases: TGCAGCGTTGCGACAGGGGGCAATCAGCCCCAGCATTTT. Amino acid sequence: CSVATGGNQPQHF.

The genes are TRBV9 and TRBJ1-1; TRBD1 agrees at 8 bases. The CDR3 is 16 residues long. With 0 bases clipped from V and 6 bases from J, the junction kept 10 bases outside the gene matches. Germline V gene sequence: CDR1 SGDLS, CDR2 YYNGEE. CDR3 region: CASSVGTGGSTAEAFF. The CDR3 nucleotides read TGTGCCAGCAGCGTAGGTACAGGGGGATCTACGGCTGAAGCTTTCTTT.

The V and J genes are TRBV14 and TRBJ1-1; no clear D gene. This CDR3 comprises 13 residues. The V gene lost 2 bases and the J gene lost 0 bases, with 4 bases spanning the gap. CDR1 and CDR2 from the germline V gene are SGHDN and FVKESK. The CDR3 reads CASSQQLNTEAFF. Written as DNA, the CDR3 is TGTGCCAGCAGCCAACAGTTGAACACTGAAGCTTTCTTT.

This clone was seen a few times. The rearrangement joins TRBV6-2 or TRBV6-3 to TRBJ2-5; maybe TRBD2 (5 bases). Germline V gene data show CDR1 as MNHEY and CDR2 as SVGEGT. V shed 2 bases and J shed 5 bases, with 9 bases lying between them. The CDR3 length is 13 residues. The CDR3 sequence is CASSYGRTETQYF. CDR3 DNA sequence: TGTGCCAGCAGTTACGGGCGGACTGAGACCCAGTACTTC.

The chain joins TRBV5-1 to TRBJ2-7; D is unclear. V dropped 5 bases and J dropped 1 base, with 10 bases sitting between them. This CDR3 has 13 amino acids. CDR1 and CDR2 (germline): SGHRS, YFSETQ. As DNA, the CDR3 is TGCGCCAGCAGAGTAAGCGAATCCTACGAGCAGTACTTC. It specifies CASRVSESYEQYF. Full variable domain (outside the CDR3, taken from reference TRBV5-1 and TRBJ2-7): KAGVTQTPRYLIKTRGQQVTLSCSPISGHRSVSWYQQTPGQGLQFLFEYFSETQRNKGNFPGRFSGRQFSNSRSEMNVSTLELGDSALYLCASRVSESYEQYFGPGTRLTVT.

V usage is TRBV19 and J usage is TRBJ1-2; the match to TRBD1 covers 11 bases. CDR3 length equals 14 residues. V dropped 7 bases and J dropped 4; count of bases not matched to a gene: 5. Germline V gives CDR1 LNHDA, CDR2 SQIVND (reference sequence). The chain's CDR3 is CASTDRGLSYGYTF. CDR3 DNA sequence: TGTGCCAGTACGGACAGGGGGCTTTCCTATGGCTACACCTTC.

This clone has just a few counts. This rearrangement joins TRBV5-6 to TRBJ2-6, with D perhaps matching TRBD1 (6 bases). Germline-derived CDR1 and CDR2 are SGHDT and YYEEEE. The CDR3 has 19 residues. Trimming left V 4 bases short and J 0 bases short, with 20 bases between. The DNA for the CDR3 is TGTGCCAGCAGCAACTTACTACTTCCGGACAGCTCTGGGGCCAACGTCCTGACTTTC. It yields the protein CASSNLLLPDSSGANVLTF.

The CDR3, as DNA: TGTGCCAGCAGAACGGGACAGGGCTCCTACGAGCAGTACGTC. Its translation: CASRTGQGSYEQYV. The rearrangement joins TRBV6-5 to TRBJ2-7; TRBD1 agrees at 9 bases. Germline trimming cut 6 bases from V and 0 bases from J; bases unmatched to any gene: 3. The CDR3 spans 14 residues. The germline V gene encodes CDR1 MNHEY and CDR2 SVGAGI.

This clone has only one observation. J is TRBJ2-1 and V is TRBV7-2; 8 bases match TRBD1. CDR1 is SGHTA and CDR2 is FQGNSA in the germline V gene. With V trimmed by 5 bases and J by 8 bases, 5 bases remained unmatched. This CDR3 has 13 amino acids. Here the CDR3 reads CASSPQGGYEQFF. CDR3 in DNA: TGTGCCAGCAGCCCACAGGGGGGTTATGAGCAGTTCTTC.

The V and J genes are TRBV15 and TRBJ1-4; D may be TRBD1 (5 bases). This CDR3 spans 17 amino acids. V was cut by 0 bases and J by 1 base, with 12 bases left in between. Germline V gene data show CDR1 as LNHNV and CDR2 as YYDKDF (reference sequence). This chain's CDR3 is CATSRDGGGGTNEKLFF. DNA of the CDR3: TGTGCCACCAGCAGAGATGGTGGGGGGGGAACTAATGAAAAACTGTTTTTT.

V and J are TRBV7-3 and TRBJ2-5; D is uncertain. The CDR3 length is 14 residues. Germline loops: CDR1 SGHTA, CDR2 FQGTGA. The ends were cut back, 5 bases at V and 4 bases at J, with 14 bases in the middle. The CDR3 region is CASSNGLVTETQYF. CDR3 nucleotide sequence: TGTGCCAGCAGCAACGGTCTCGTCACAGAGACCCAGTACTTC.

The V and J genes are TRBV7-2 and TRBJ1-2; TRBD1 aligns across 8 bases. The CDR3 totals 14 residues. V was pared by 6 bases and J by 4 bases, with 7 bases of the junction left unmatched. CDR1 is SGHTA, CDR2 FQGNSA, per germline. The CDR3 bases are TGTGCCAGCAGAACCGGGACAGGAGGCTATGGCTACACCTTC. Protein: CASRTGTGGYGYTF. Based on the CDR3 plus reference TRBV7-2 and TRBJ1-2, the full variable domain is GAGVSQSPSNKVTEKGKDVELRCDPISGHTALYWYRQSLGQGLEFLIYFQGNSAPDKSGLPSDRFSAERTGGSVSTLTIQRTQQEDSAVYLCASRTGTGGYGYTFGSGTRLTVV.

The J gene is TRBJ1-1, the V gene TRBV15; 8 nucleotides align to TRBD1. Germline V gene sequence: CDR1 LNHNV, CDR2 YYDKDF (reference sequence). V shed 0 bases, J shed 4 bases, and the junction held 4 bases outside the gene matches. This CDR3 region has 15 residues. CDR3 sequence: CATSRDQGQGTEAFF. The CDR3 DNA sequence: TGTGCCACCAGCAGAGATCAAGGACAGGGCACTGAAGCTTTCTTT.

The chain is built from TRBV12-3 or TRBV12-4 and TRBJ2-7, with D perhaps matching TRBD1 (5 bases). Deletions cut 8 bases from V and 1 base from J, with 12 bases between. This CDR3 region has 13 residues. In DNA, the CDR3 is TGTGCCAGCCAGACCTCAGGGTCCTACGAGCAGTACTTC. It specifies CASQTSGSYEQYF.

This clone appeared once. The chain has TRBV9 and TRBJ2-4; a possible D gene is TRBD1 (6 bases). This CDR3 is built from 17 residues. Trimming pared 0 bases from V and 0 bases from J, leaving 13 bases between. The germline CDR1 and CDR2 sequences are SGDLS and YYNGEE. Here the CDR3 reads CASSVGGGPLAKNIQYF. In DNA form, the CDR3 reads TGTGCCAGCAGCGTAGGAGGGGGACCACTAGCCAAAAACATTCAGTACTTC.

The rearrangement uses TRBV4-3 and TRBJ1-2; 7 bases agree with TRBD1. The CDR3 consists of 14 residues. V lost 3 bases and J lost 4; bases outside the gene matches: 5. Germline V lookup: CDR1 LGHNA, CDR2 YSLEER. The CDR3 nucleotides read TGCGCCAGCAGCCAGACGGACAGGCTCTATGGCTACACCTTC. Translated, it gives CASSQTDRLYGYTF.

The chain employs TRBV6-5 and TRBJ2-3; 7 bases match TRBD1. CDR3 size: 15 residues. Germline loops: CDR1 MNHEY, CDR2 SVGAGI. V dropped 6 bases and J dropped 3; count of bases not matched to a gene: 9. CDR3 nucleotide sequence: TGTGCCAGCAGATCCGACAGGGTGTATACAGATACGCAGTATTTT. This codes for CASRSDRVYTDTQYF.

V usage is TRBV5-1 and J usage is TRBJ1-2; 8 nucleotides line up with TRBD1. Germline CDR1 reads SGHRS; CDR2 reads YFSETQ. The CDR3 has 14 amino acids. Trimming took 0 bases from V and 4 from J; bases not matched to a gene: 2. The CDR3 is CASSLGQGPYGYTF. The CDR3 nucleotides are TGCGCCAGCAGCTTGGGACAGGGGCCCTATGGCTACACCTTC. Combining the CDR3 with reference TRBV5-1 and TRBJ1-2 gives the whole variable domain KAGVTQTPRYLIKTRGQQVTLSCSPISGHRSVSWYQQTPGQGLQFLFEYFSETQRNKGNFPGRFSGRQFSNSRSEMNVSTLELGDSALYLCASSLGQGPYGYTFGSGTRLTVV.

The chain carries TRBV11-2 and TRBJ2-3; 11 nucleotides line up with TRBD2. Trimming at V came to 5 bases and at J to 0 bases, leaving 4 bases not matched to a gene. The germline V gene encodes CDR1 SGHAT and CDR2 FQNNGV. This CDR3 is built from 16 residues. CDR3 in amino acids: CASSKIAGGSTDTQYF. The CDR3 DNA sequence: TGTGCCAGCAGCAAAATAGCGGGGGGGAGCACAGATACGCAGTATTTT.

The V call is TRBV5-5, the J call TRBJ1-1, with 7 positions matching TRBD1. Germline V lookup: CDR1 SGHKS, CDR2 YYEKEE (reference sequence). The CDR3 is 14 residues long. V was clipped by 4 bases and J by 3 bases; unmatched bases: 6. CDR3 coding DNA: TGTGCCAGCAGCGCACACAGGGGAGACACTGAAGCTTTCTTT. Translating gives CASSAHRGDTEAFF.

The V gene is TRBV24-1, the J gene TRBJ2-2; TRBD1 aligns across 10 bases. Germline V gene lookup returns CDR1 KGHDR and CDR2 SFDVKD. The CDR3 totals 16 residues. V lost 3 bases to trimming and J lost 5 bases; unmatched junction nucleotides: 5. The CDR3 sequence is CATSDPGTGVTGELFF. As DNA, the CDR3 is TGTGCCACCAGTGATCCCGGGACAGGGGTGACCGGGGAGCTGTTTTTT.

The chain is built from TRBV11-2 and TRBJ1-6, with D unclear. The CDR3 covers 16 residues. V gave up 1 base and J gave up 9 bases, with 16 bases separating them. CDR1 SGHAT and CDR2 FQNNGV come from the germline V gene. The CDR3 nucleotides read TGTGCCAGCAGCTTAGCCGGGGTAGGAGGGTTTTCACCCCTCCACTTT. It yields the protein CASSLAGVGGFSPLHF.

This clone turned up a few times. This chain uses TRBV12-5 with TRBJ1-2; D ambiguous. The CDR3 is 14 amino acids. The V and J ends lost 2 bases and 4 bases respectively, with 11 bases between them. CDR1 is LGHNT and CDR2 is FRNRAP in the germline V gene. Here the CDR3 reads CASGLSSIGYGYTF. In DNA form, the CDR3 reads TGTGCTAGTGGTTTGTCCTCCATCGGCTATGGCTACACCTTC.

The V and J genes are TRBV20-1 and TRBJ2-3, with D tentatively TRBD1 (6 bases). Germline V gene lookup returns CDR1 DFQATT and CDR2 SNEGSKA (reference sequence). The CDR3 length is 15 residues. V was cut by 3 bases and J by 7 bases, with 20 bases left in between. The CDR3 here is CSASTGPSQGHTQYF. In DNA, the CDR3 is TGCAGTGCTAGTACAGGTCCCTCACAGGGACATACGCAGTATTTT.

The rearrangement joins TRBV24-1 to TRBJ1-1, with TRBD1 matching over 7 bases. Unmatched junction bases numbered 10, after V lost 4 bases and J lost 12 bases. This CDR3 region has 13 residues. From germline, CDR1 is KGHDR and CDR2 SFDVKD. CDR3: CATSDSIGTESFF. The CDR3 DNA sequence: TGTGCCACCAGTGACTCAATCGGGACAGAATCTTTCTTT.

The chain couples TRBV5-1 to TRBJ1-6; TRBD1 matches at 7 bases. Looked up from germline, CDR1 is SGHRS and CDR2 is YFSETQ. This CDR3 region has 15 residues. J gave up 11 bases and V 0 bases, and 8 bases lay outside the gene matches. CDR3 protein: CASSLDPTGRTPLHF. The CDR3 nucleotides are TGCGCCAGCAGCTTGGATCCGACAGGGCGGACACCCCTCCACTTT.

The V gene is TRBV7-6, the J gene TRBJ1-2, with 7 bases identical to TRBD1. The CDR3 sequence is 16 residues long. Germline V lookup: CDR1 SGHVS, CDR2 FNYEAQ. The J segment lost 4 bases and the V segment lost 5 bases, leaving 13 bases of the junction unmatched. CDR3 sequence: CASSEEVTGLGYGYTF. In DNA form, the CDR3 reads TGTGCCAGCAGCGAAGAAGTGACAGGGCTTGGCTATGGCTACACCTTC. Complete variable domain (other parts from reference TRBV7-6 and TRBJ1-2): GAGVSQSPRYKVTKRGQDVALRCDPISGHVSLYWYRQALGQGPEFLTYFNYEAQQDKSGLPNDRFSAERPEGSISTLTIQRTEQRDSAMYRCASSEEVTGLGYGYTFGSGTRLTVV.

The J gene is TRBJ2-3, the V gene TRBV2; D is ambiguous. The V gene lost 2 bases and the J gene lost 7 bases, with 4 bases spanning the gap. Germline lookup yields CDR1 SNHLY and CDR2 FYNNEI. CDR3 length equals 11 residues. The CDR3, as DNA: TGTGCCAGCAGTGAACGGTATACGCAGTATTTT. This sequence encodes CASSERYTQYF.

This clone has a single count. The rearrangement links TRBV5-4 to TRBJ2-2; 10 bases match TRBD1. V shed 3 bases, J shed 1 base, and the junction held 9 bases outside the gene matches. The CDR3 is 18 amino acids. CDR1 and CDR2 (germline): SGHNT, YYREEE (reference sequence). CDR3 sequence (DNA): TGTGCCAGCAGCTCAGGCCCGGGACAGGGGAAGAACACCGGGGAGCTGTTTTTT. Translated: CASSSGPGQGKNTGELFF.

Turning to this clone: One end of the junction varies from germline; a read error may be responsible. The chain is built from TRBV5-1 and TRBJ1-1; 8 bases align to TRBD1. Germline-derived CDR1 and CDR2 are SGHRS and YFSETQ. The CDR3 runs to 20 residues. The DNA of the CDR3 is TGCGCCAGCAGCTTGAATTGGGGTAGAGACAGGGGAGGTTCGAACGCTGAAGCTTTCTTT. The encoded protein is CASSLNWGRDRGGSNAEAFF.

The chain joins TRBV5-6 to TRBJ1-1, with unresolved D. Germline CDR1 and CDR2: SGHDT and YYEEEE. The CDR3 extends over 14 amino acids. Trimming took off 1 base at V and 2 bases at J, with 9 bases between the two ends. The DNA for the CDR3 is TGTGCCAGCAGCTTGAGAGGGATAAACACTGAAGCTTTCTTT. This translates into CASSLRGINTEAFF.